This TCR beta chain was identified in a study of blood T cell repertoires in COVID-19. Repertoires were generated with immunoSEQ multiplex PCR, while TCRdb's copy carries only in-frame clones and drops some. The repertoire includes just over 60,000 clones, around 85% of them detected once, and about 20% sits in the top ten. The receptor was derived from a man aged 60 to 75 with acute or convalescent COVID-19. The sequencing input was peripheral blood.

The CDR3 nucleotides are TGTGCCAGCAGACCGACTTATAGCCCGAAGGTATCCACAGATACGCAGTATTTT. Protein sequence: CASRPTYSPKVSTDTQYF. The chain uses TRBV27 and TRBJ2-3; D not resolved. Germline-derived CDR1 and CDR2 are MNHEY and SMNVEV (reference sequence). CDR3 length: 18 amino acids. V lost 6 bases and J lost 2, with 24 bases in between.